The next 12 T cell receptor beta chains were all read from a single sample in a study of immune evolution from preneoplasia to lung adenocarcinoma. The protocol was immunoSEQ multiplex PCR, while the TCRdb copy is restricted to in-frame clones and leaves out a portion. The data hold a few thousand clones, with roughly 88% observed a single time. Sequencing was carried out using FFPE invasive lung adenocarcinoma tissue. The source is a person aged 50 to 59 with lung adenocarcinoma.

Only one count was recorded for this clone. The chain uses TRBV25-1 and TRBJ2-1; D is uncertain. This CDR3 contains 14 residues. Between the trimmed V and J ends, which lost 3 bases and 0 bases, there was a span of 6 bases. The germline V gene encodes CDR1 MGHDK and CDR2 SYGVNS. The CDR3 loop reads CASSDWLSYNEQFF. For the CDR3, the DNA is TGTGCCAGCAGTGATTGGCTCTCCTACAATGAGCAGTTCTTC.

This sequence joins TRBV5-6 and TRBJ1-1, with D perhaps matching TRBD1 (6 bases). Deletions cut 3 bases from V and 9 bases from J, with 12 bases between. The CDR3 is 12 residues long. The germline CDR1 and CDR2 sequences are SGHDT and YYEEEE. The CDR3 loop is CASSWTETQAFF. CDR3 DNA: TGTGCCAGCAGCTGGACAGAAACTCAAGCTTTCTTT.

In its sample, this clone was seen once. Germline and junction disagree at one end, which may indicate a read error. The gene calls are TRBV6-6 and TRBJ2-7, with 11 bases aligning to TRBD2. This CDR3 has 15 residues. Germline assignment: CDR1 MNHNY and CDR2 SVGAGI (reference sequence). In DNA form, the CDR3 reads TGTGCCAGCAGTCACTCCGGGACTAGCGGTTACGAGCAGTACTTC. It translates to CASSHSGTSGYEQYF.

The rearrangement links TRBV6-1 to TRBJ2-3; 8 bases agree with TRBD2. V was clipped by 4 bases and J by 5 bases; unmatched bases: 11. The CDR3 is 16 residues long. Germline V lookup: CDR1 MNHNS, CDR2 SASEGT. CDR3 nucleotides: TGTGCCAGCAGTGCATCGGTAGCGGGAATAGTAGATACGCAGTATTTT. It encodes CASSASVAGIVDTQYF.

The CDR3 nucleotides read TGTGCCAGCAGCTTCCTAGCGGGTGGCACCGGGGAGCTGTTTTTT. Translation: CASSFLAGGTGELFF. This chain connects TRBV7-3 to TRBJ2-2; 8 bases fit TRBD2. Germline assignment: CDR1 SGHTA and CDR2 FQGTGA. The CDR3 totals 15 residues. The V gene end was trimmed by 3 bases and the J gene end by 4 bases; junction bases not matched to a gene: 4.

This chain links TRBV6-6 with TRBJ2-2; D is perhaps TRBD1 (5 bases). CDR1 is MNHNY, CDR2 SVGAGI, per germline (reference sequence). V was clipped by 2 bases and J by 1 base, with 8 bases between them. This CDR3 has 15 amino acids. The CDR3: CASSYGHQNTGELFF. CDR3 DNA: TGTGCCAGCAGTTACGGACACCAGAACACCGGGGAGCTGTTTTTT.

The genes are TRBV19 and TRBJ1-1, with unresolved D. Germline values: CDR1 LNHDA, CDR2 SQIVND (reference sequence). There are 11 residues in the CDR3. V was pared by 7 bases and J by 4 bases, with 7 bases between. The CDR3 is CASKGSTEAFF. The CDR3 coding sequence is TGTGCCAGTAAAGGGTCCACTGAAGCTTTCTTT.

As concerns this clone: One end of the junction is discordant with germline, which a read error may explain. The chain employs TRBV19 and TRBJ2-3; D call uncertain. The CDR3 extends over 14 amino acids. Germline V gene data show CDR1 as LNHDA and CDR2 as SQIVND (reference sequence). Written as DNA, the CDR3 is TGTGCCAGTAGCCGGTCCCCGAGATCCGATATGCAGTATTTT. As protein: CASSRSPRSDMQYF. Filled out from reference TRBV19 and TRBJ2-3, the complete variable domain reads DGGITQSPKYLFRKEGQNVTLSCEQNLNHDAMYWYRQDPGQGLRLIYYSQIVNDFQKGDIAEGYSVSREKKESFPLTVTSAQKNPTAFYLCASSRSPRSDMQYFGPGTRLTVL.

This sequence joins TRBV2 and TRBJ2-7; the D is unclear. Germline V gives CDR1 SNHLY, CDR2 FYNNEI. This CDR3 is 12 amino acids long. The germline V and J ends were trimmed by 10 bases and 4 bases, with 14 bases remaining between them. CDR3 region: CATATLHYEQYF. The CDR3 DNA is TGTGCCACCGCGACTCTACATTACGAGCAGTACTTC. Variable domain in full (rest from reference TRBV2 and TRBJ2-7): EPEVTQTPSHQVTQMGQEVILRCVPISNHLYFYWYRQILGQKVEFLVSFYNNEISEKSEIFDDQFSVERPDGSNFTLKIRSTKLEDSAMYFCATATLHYEQYFGPGTRLTVT.

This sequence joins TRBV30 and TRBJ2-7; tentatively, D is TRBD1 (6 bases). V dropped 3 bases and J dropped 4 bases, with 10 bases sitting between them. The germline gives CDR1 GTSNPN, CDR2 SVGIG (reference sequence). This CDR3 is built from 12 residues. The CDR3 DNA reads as TGTGCCTGGAGAAGACAGGCATACGAGCAGTACTTC. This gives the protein CAWRRQAYEQYF.

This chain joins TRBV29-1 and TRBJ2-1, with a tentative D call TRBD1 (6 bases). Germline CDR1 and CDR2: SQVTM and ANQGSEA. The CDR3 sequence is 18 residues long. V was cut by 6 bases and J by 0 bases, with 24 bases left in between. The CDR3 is CSVLPQGDLTGSYNEQFF. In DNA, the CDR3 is TGCAGCGTACTCCCACAGGGAGACTTGACAGGCTCCTACAATGAGCAGTTCTTC.

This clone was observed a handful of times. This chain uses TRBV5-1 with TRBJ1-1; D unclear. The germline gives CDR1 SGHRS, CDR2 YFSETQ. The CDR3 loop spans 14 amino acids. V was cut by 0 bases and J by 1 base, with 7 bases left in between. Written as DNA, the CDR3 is TGCGCCAGCAGCTTGGGAGGCCAGAACACTGAAGCTTTCTTT. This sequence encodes CASSLGGQNTEAFF.